The clone carrying this T cell receptor beta chain was seen a single time. The antigen remains undetermined. This CDR3 comprises 15 residues. From germline, CDR1 is SGHRS and CDR2 YFSETQ. V was clipped by 3 bases and J by 3 bases, with 13 bases between them. These data originate in a study of cytomegalovirus exposure and HLA in healthy donors. Study overall: The same platform used for the approximately 670 first-cohort repertoires was also used for the 120 or so validation repertoires, as a later analysis reported.

Study results and limitations: In vitro work confirmed that a few CMV-associated chains recognize CMV antigens. Reported performance of the classifier showed diagnosis of cytomegalovirus status with high specificity and sensitivity. Generally TCR sequences proved uncommon, though certain public TCRs appeared in numerous donors.

The table came from immunoSEQ multiplex PCR; TCRdb's copy has only in-frame clones and leaves some out. The table lists 120,000 or so clones, about nine tenths of them singletons. Input material: PBMCs. The chain combines TRBV5-1 with TRBJ2-1; maybe TRBD2 (6 bases). The TCR originated in a woman younger than 30 in good health and CMV-seronegative. The CDR3 loop reads CASSSEGSFYNEQFF. The CDR3 DNA follows: TGCGCCAGCAGCTCGGAGGGGAGCTTCTACAATGAGCAGTTCTTC.